The T cell receptor beta chain described here comes from a study of metastatic and nonmetastatic thyroid tumors. As concerns this clone: What it binds is not known.

Germline V CDR1 and CDR2: SGHAT, FQNNGV. The CDR3 loop spans 15 amino acids. V lost 0 bases and J 2 bases, leaving 8 bases between the germline ends. Study results and limitations: It was reported that TCR beta diversity was significantly higher in malignant thyroid tumors than benign nodules, in blood and tumor.

TCRdb ran MiXCR on the PCR reads. Of about 90,000 clones listed, roughly 8.6% are singletons. Thyroid surgery took place with no prior treatment in any patient. The chain couples TRBV11-2 to TRBJ2-4; D not certain. The material sequenced was blood. This TCR was sampled from a female donor with papillary thyroid cancer or a benign thyroid nodule (not recorded which). Some clones in this sample may be carry-over from other donors' samples. As DNA, the CDR3 is TGTGCCAGCAGCTTAGATCCAGGATCCAAAAACATTCAGTACTTC. This sequence encodes CASSLDPGSKNIQYF.